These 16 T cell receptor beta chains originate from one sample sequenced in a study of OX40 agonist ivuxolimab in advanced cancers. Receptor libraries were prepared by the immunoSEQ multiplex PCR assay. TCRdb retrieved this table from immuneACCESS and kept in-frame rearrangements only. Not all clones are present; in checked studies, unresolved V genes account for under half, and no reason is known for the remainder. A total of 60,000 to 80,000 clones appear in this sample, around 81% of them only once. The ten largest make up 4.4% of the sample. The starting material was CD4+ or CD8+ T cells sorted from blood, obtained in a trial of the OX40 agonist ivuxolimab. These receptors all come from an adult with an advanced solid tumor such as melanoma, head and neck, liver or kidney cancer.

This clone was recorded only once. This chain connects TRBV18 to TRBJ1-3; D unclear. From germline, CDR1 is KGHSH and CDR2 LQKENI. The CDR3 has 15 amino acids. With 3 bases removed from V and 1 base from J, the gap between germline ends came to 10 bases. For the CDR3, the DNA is TGTGCCAGCTCACCGACCCGAGGATCTGGAAACACCATATATTTT. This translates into CASSPTRGSGNTIYF.

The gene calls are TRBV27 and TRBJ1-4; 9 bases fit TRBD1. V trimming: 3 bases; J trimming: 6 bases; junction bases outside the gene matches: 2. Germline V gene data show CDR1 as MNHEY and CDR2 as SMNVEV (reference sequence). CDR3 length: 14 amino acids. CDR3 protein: CASSLRTGDEKLFF. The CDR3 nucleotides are TGTGCCAGCAGTTTGAGGACAGGGGATGAAAAACTGTTTTTT.

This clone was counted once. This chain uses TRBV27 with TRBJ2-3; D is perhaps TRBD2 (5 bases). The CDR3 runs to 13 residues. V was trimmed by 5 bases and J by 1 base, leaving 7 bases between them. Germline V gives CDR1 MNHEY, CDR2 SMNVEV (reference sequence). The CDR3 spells CASSQRGTDTQYF. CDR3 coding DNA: TGTGCCAGCAGTCAGAGGGGCACAGATACGCAGTATTTT.

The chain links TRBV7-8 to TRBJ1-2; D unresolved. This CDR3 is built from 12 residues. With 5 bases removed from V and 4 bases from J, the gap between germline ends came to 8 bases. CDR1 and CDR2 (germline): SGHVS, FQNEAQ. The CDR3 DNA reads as TGTGCCAGCAGCCCCAGCGCCTATGGCTACACCTTC. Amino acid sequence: CASSPSAYGYTF.

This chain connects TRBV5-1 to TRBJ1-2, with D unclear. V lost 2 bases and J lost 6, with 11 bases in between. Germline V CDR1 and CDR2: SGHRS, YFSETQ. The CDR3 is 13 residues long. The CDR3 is CASSFEGVDGYTF. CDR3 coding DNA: TGCGCCAGCAGCTTCGAGGGTGTGGATGGCTACACCTTC.

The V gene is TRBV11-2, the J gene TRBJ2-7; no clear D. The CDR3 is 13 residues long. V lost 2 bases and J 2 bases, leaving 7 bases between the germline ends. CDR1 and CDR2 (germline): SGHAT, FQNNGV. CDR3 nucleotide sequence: TGTGCCAGCAGCTTAATGTCCCCCTACGAGCAGTACTTC. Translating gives CASSLMSPYEQYF.

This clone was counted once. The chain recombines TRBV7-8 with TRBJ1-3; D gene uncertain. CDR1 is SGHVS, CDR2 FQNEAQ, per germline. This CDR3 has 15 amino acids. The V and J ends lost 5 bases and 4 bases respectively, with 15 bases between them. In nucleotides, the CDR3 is TGTGCCAGCAGCATGGGAGGGCAAGGGGGAAACACCATATATTTT. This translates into CASSMGGQGGNTIYF.

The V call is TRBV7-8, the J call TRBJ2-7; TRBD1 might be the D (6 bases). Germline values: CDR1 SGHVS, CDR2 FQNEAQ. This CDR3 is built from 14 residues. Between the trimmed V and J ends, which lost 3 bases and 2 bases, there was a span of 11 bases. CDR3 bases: TGTGCCAGCAGCTTTAAATCAGGGGCCTACGAGCAGTACTTC. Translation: CASSFKSGAYEQYF.

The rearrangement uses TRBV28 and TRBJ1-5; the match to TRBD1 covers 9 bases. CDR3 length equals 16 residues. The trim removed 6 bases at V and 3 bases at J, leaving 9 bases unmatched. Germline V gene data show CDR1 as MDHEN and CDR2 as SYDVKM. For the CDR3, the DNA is TGTGCCAGCAGGATGACCGGGACAGGGATCAATCAGCCCCAGCATTTT. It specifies CASRMTGTGINQPQHF.

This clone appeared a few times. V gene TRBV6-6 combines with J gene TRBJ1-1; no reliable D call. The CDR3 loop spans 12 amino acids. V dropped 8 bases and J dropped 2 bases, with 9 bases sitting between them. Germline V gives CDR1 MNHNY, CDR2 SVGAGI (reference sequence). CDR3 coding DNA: TGTGCCAGCTCCGTGGCTAACACTGAAGCTTTCTTT. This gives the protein CASSVANTEAFF.

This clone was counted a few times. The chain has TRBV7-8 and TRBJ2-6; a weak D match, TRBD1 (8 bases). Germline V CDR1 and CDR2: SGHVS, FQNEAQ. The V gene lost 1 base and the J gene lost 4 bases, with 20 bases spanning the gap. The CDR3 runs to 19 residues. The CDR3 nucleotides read TGTGCCAGCAGCTTAGTACGGACAGGGAGGGGATTGGGGGCCAACGTCCTGACTTTC. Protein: CASSLVRTGRGLGANVLTF.

Written as DNA, the CDR3 is TGTGCCAGCAGCCAACTCGTGGGGGGCTCTGGAGCTTTCTTT. Translating it yields CASSQLVGGSGAFF. The chain employs TRBV14 and TRBJ1-1; a possible D gene is TRBD1 (6 bases). Germline V lookup: CDR1 SGHDN, CDR2 FVKESK. V dropped 2 bases and J dropped 10 bases, with 17 bases sitting between them. CDR3 size: 14 residues.

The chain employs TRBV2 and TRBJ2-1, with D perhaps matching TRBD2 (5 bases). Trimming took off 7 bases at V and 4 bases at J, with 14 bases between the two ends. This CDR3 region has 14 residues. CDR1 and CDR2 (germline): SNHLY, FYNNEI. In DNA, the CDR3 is TGTGCCAGCAAGTGGCTAGCCGAATACAATGAGCAGTTCTTC. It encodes CASKWLAEYNEQFF.

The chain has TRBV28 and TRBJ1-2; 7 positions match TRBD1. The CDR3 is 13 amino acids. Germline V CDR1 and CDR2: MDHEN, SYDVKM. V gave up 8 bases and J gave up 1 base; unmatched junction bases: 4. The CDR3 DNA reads TGTGCCAGCGAAAGACAGGGTAACTATGGCTACACCTTC. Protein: CASERQGNYGYTF.

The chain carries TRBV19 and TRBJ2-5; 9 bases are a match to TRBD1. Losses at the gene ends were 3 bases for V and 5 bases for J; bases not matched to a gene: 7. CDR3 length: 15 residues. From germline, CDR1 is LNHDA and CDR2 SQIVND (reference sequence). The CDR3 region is CASSIALGQGETQYF. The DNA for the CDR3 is TGTGCCAGTAGTATCGCGTTAGGACAGGGGGAGACCCAGTACTTC.

CDR3 region: CASSLYTGPARSGNQTYEQYF. In DNA, the CDR3 is TGTGCCAGCAGTTTATACACGGGACCGGCTCGGTCAGGGAACCAAACCTACGAGCAGTACTTC. The chain couples TRBV27 to TRBJ2-7; D may correspond to TRBD1 or TRBD2 (5 bases each). Looked up from germline, CDR1 is MNHEY and CDR2 is SMNVEV (reference sequence). The V gene lost 1 base and the J gene lost 2 bases, with 30 bases spanning the gap. CDR3 length equals 21 residues.